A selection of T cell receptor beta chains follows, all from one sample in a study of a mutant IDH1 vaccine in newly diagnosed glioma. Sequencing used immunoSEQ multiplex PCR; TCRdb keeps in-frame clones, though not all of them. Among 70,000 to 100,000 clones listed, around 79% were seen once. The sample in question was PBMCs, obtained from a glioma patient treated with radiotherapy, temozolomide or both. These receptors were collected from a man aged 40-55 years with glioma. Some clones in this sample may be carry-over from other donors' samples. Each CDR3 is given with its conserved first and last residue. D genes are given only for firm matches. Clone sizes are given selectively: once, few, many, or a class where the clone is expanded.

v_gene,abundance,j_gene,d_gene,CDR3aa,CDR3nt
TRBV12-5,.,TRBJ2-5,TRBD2,CASGEGRALAGTKWYF,TGTGCTAGTGGTGAAGGGAGGGCTCTAGCGGGGACGAAATGGTACTTC
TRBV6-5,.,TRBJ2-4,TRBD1,CASTATGTGRNIQYF,TGTGCCAGCACCGCTACCGGGACAGGGAGGAACATTCAGTACTTC
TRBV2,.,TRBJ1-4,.,CASSLQGSNEKLFF,TGTGCCAGCAGCCTACAGGGTTCTAATGAAAAACTGTTTTTT
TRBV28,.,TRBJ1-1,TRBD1,CASTALGQGRAFF,TGTGCCAGCACTGCCCTGGGACAGGGACGAGCTTTCTTT
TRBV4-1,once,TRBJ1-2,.,CASSQDPTSRIGYTF,TGCGCCAGCAGCCAAGATCCCACGAGCAGAATCGGCTACACCTTC
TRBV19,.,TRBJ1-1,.,CASSIAPGVEAFF,TGTGCCAGTAGTATAGCACCAGGAGTGGAAGCTTTCTTT
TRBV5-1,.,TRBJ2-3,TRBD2,CASSALGGGAQTQYF,TGCGCCAGCAGCGCACTGGGGGGGGGAGCTCAGACGCAGTATTTT
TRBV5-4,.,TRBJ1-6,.,CASSPDIGSYNSPLHF,TGTGCCAGCAGTCCGGACATCGGCTCCTATAATTCACCCCTCCACTTT
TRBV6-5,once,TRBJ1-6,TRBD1,CASSYSGGQNNSPLHF,TGTGCCAGCAGTTACTCGGGGGGACAGAATAATTCACCCCTCCACTTT
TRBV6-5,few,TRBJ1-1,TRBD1,CASSASVGTVAFF,TGTGCCAGCAGTGCCTCTGTGGGGACAGTAGCTTTCTTT
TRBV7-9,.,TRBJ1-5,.,CASSRRDNQPQHF,TGTGCCAGCAGCCGTAGGGACAATCAGCCCCAGCATTTT
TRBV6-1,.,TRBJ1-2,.,CATQGFSGYGYTF,TGTGCCACGCAGGGGTTTTCGGGCTATGGCTACACCTTC
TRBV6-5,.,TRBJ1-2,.,CASSDGWSYGYTF,TGTGCCAGCAGTGATGGTTGGAGCTATGGCTACACCTTC